The 4 T cell receptor beta chains below were found in one sample sequenced in a study of control samples from healthy donors and cancer patients. Assay: immunoSEQ multiplex PCR; the TCRdb copy retains only in-frame clones and omits some. Among 120,000 or so clones listed, 87% were seen once. Material: blood. These TCRs come from a man between 60 and 75 years old in good health.

CDR3 in amino acids: CASSVGGGRLAGLRYSDTQYF. The CDR3 coding sequence is TGTGCCAGCAGCGTAGGAGGAGGGCGGCTAGCGGGTCTCCGTTACTCAGATACGCAGTATTTT. This chain joins TRBV9 and TRBJ2-3; 8 bases fit TRBD2. Germline loops: CDR1 SGDLS, CDR2 YYNGEE. The junction had 22 bases not matched to a gene; V was cut back by 0 bases and J by 4 bases. CDR3 length equals 21 residues.

This clone occurred once. This chain uses TRBV6-7 with TRBJ1-6; D might be TRBD1 (6 bases). TRBV6-7 is sorted into the ORF group, with uncertain function. V lost 2 bases, J lost 7 bases, and 12 bases lay in between. This CDR3 region has 15 residues. The CDR3 loop reads CASSYAGGGNSPLHF. CDR3 in DNA: TGTGCCAGCAGTTACGCGGGGGGCGGCAATTCACCCCTCCACTTT.

The chain carries TRBV28 and TRBJ2-7; no firm D call. V was cut by 5 bases and J by 1 base, with 9 bases left in between. The germline gives CDR1 MDHEN, CDR2 SYDVKM. CDR3 length: 13 amino acids. The CDR3 coding sequence is TGTGCCAGCAGTGCCTTTAGGTCCTACGAGCAGTACTTC. Protein: CASSAFRSYEQYF. The full variable domain, in which reference TRBV28 and TRBJ2-7 provide the parts outside the CDR3, is DVKVTQSSRYLVKRTGEKVFLECVQDMDHENMFWYRQDPGLGLRLIYFSYDVKMKEKGDIPEGYSVSREKKERFSLILESASTNQTSMYLCASSAFRSYEQYFGPGTRLTVT.

This chain connects TRBV11-2 to TRBJ2-3; unclear D gene. The CDR3 is 13 amino acids. Germline V gene lookup returns CDR1 SGHAT and CDR2 FQNNGV. V lost 1 base and J 3 bases, leaving 5 bases between the germline ends. In nucleotides, the CDR3 is TGTGCCAGCAGCTTAGTGGCAACAGATACGCAGTATTTT. Its protein is CASSLVATDTQYF.